The entry below describes one TCR beta chain. The antigen it recognizes is unknown. No much larger clone exists at a distance of one base, and base qualities are not known. The cohort comprised hundreds of healthy bone marrow donors. Cohort members were all nominally healthy when sampled, although unrecorded immune exposures were likely present. The donor tested CMV seropositive and was one of the 289 seropositive cohort members. A peripheral blood sample was collected from each donor, and TCR beta sequencing was performed on peripheral blood mononuclear cells. Genomic DNA extraction from the blood cell samples was performed with the Qiagen DNeasy Blood Extraction Kit. Libraries came from the immunoSEQ multiplex PCR assay. For the multiplex PCR, a mixture combining 60 forward primers for TCR Vbeta segments and 13 reverse primers for TCR Jbeta segments was used. Amplification of the CDR3 region of rearranged TCR beta genes was performed with a multiplex PCR assay on genomic DNA. The amplified TCR beta libraries were sequenced on the Illumina HiSeq System as 87-base-pair reads. In the paper's pipeline: In a later analysis, some 80 million unique TCR beta chains were counted across the 650 to 700 repertoires, and roughly 11 million of these chains were shared by at least two donors. Raw reads were error-corrected and collapsed into unique sequences with a nearest-neighbor algorithm that merged closely related sequences to remove PCR and sequencing errors. To assign V, D and J gene segments, CDR3 sequences were aligned to IMGT reference sequences. For a sequence to be retained, a match of at least six nucleotides was required to both a V gene segment and a J gene segment. Rearrangements were classified as productive when the CDR3 lacked stop codons and remained in frame with V and J, and all other rearrangements were classified as non-productive. Following IMGT convention, CDR3 was defined as the stretch from the second conserved V-encoded cysteine up to the conserved J-encoded phenylalanine. Sequences without an unambiguous match to a single V gene segment were excluded from the earlier analysis of several hundred of the donors. In an earlier analysis of 500 to 750 of the donors, V segments were called functional above 56.7% productive rearrangements and were called segregating when the between-donor standard deviation exceeded 5%. A statistical classification framework was built to diagnose cytomegalovirus status from the catalog of TCR beta chain sequences. In a later analysis, V and J genes were assigned by comparing TCR nucleotide sequences against IMGT/GENE-DB human TR gene sequences. The TCRdist pipeline was used in a later analysis to assign CDR3 sequences and most-parsimonious VDJ recombination scenarios. In a later analysis, each TCR beta chain was defined by its CDR3 amino acid sequence together with its V-gene family, and reads lacking a unique V-gene family were excluded. To address suspected cross-contamination and a sequencing artifact, a later analysis removed 450 to 700 highly shared, low-generation-probability nucleotide sequences. In a later analysis, a clonal expansion index for each public chain was calculated from normalized within-repertoire ranks of inferred template counts. A later analysis computed generation probabilities with a VDJ recombination model fitted to out-of-frame rearrangements, and checked the results against IGoR. In a later analysis, TCR-TCR, TCR-HLA and TCR-CMV co-occurrence was scored with hypergeometric tests, and a repertoire-size bias correction was applied to TCR pairs. In a later analysis, false discovery rates were estimated by permuting HLA or CMV assignments 20 times. A later analysis grouped co-occurring TCRs with DBSCAN, adding TCRdist sequence similarity when clustering within HLA-allele-positive subsets. Co-occurrence clustering excluded repertoires with fewer than 30,000 or more than 120,000 public chains, plus five with anomalous nucleotide sharing. The table was pulled from immuneACCESS by TCRdb, which kept in-frame rearrangements only. Such tables lose some clones; where checked, under half of the loss comes from unresolved V genes, and the rest has no known cause. V and J calls and clone size are copied from that table; D and trimming were computed from the DNA. Counted in this sample were 100,000 or so clones; more than 65% of them appeared once. The ten largest account for about 7.5% of the sample.

CDR1 is given as MGHRA and CDR2 as YSYEKL, both from the germline V gene. From the cysteine up to the phenylalanine, the CDR3 has a length of 16 residues. Kept here is only the CDR3 DNA, which spans 48 bases and is read in frame from base 1. V is clipped by 0 bases and J by 0 bases, and the sequence between their germline boundaries is 12 bases long. The data were obtained in a study of cytomegalovirus exposure and HLA in healthy donors (dated by TCRdb to about 2017). Study-level background: In an earlier analysis of 587 of the donors, around 300 Gb of sequence data and some 120 million unique TCR beta sequences from about 180 million T cells were reported. All discovery cohort repertoires had been generated on a single sequencing platform. In the later analysis, no new phenotypic data were used to find candidate immune exposures; instead, reliance was placed on TCR beta sequences and their occurrence across donors. A later genetic analysis used genome-wide SNP genotypes for about 65% of the 666 donors, treating that subset as a discovery cohort. Alongside the repertoire data, information on donor age, sex, ethnicity and CMV serostatus was compiled. Among the roughly 390 genotyped donors, around 81% belonged to the genetic ancestry cluster associated with self-reported Caucasian donors. A later analysis re-analyzed previously published TCR beta repertoires from about 600 donors and added high-resolution HLA genotyping to study TCR occurrence patterns. Roughly five DR-DQ haplotypes were handled as single units for association and clustering because linkage in the cohort was strong. The study aimed to test whether cataloging public T cell receptors could reveal signatures of past pathogen exposure. About 300 gigabases of sequencing data and around 85 million unique TCR sequences made up an early release that covered 640 HLA-typed donors. An earlier analysis of 587 of the donors used high-throughput TCR beta sequencing to judge whether each TCR beta V gene segment behaved as functional or pseudogenic. Typing coverage varied by locus: roughly 620-640 donors for A, B, C, DRB1 and DQB1; roughly 510 for DQA1; more than 600 for DPA1; roughly 450 for DPB1. Both class I and class II loci were covered by HLA typing, at four-digit resolution. To predict cytomegalovirus infection status, the study brought together high-throughput TCR immunosequencing, statistical association of individual TCRs with disease status, and machine learning. Among around 400 genotyped donors of the cohort, an average of about 220,000 unique TCR beta nucleotide sequences was sequenced per donor, of which about 19% were non-productive. Along with the approximately 700-subject first cohort, a separate validation cohort of around 110 different subjects was used. The T cell repertoires of under 700 subjects were profiled by immunosequencing and related to cytomegalovirus serostatus. Here is what the overall study found, with its caveats: An association between a missense DCLRE1C variant and V-gene and J-gene trimming of TCR beta chains was found in a later genetic analysis and replicated in an independent cohort. When HLA alleles, especially DR and DQ, strongly co-occurred, TCR associations were difficult to assign to individual alleles. According to a later analysis, TCR association rates differed among HLA loci, with DRB1 alleles showing the most associated TCRs and HLA-C alleles showing the fewest. It was suggested by the authors that the approach could potentially be generalized to other disease states and immunological phenotypes. Most TCR sequences were seen in very few donors, while some public TCRs were found in many individuals. A later analysis found that most CMV-associated TCR beta chains appeared HLA-restricted, with HLA associations seemingly driven largely by CMV exposure. Roughly 15 rarely observed V segments, including chromosome 9 orphons, were excluded from the earlier analysis of approximately 500 of the donors because counts were too low. Linkage disequilibrium might explain the correlated functional status among segregating V segments, but an unknown experimental factor could not be ruled out. In a later analysis, HLA-associated TCR beta chains were found to be more clonally expanded and to have lower generation probabilities than equally common non-associated chains. In the study, roughly 160 TCR beta chains were listed as associated with cytomegalovirus. Compared with the approximately 700-donor mean, donors in an Asian-associated ancestry cluster had fewer N-insertions in productive TCRs, according to a later genetic analysis. A group of highly shared sequence variants was considered likely to be a technical artifact of the sequencing pipeline. Sequencing depth was assumed to be roughly uniform across donors in the presence/absence analyses, though that assumption may not hold. A further reported finding was that TCR beta sequences accurately predicted the HLA-A and HLA-B alleles for most subjects in the first cohort. In this cohort, only TCR beta chains were sequenced, and detectable features were limited by the absence of alpha or paired-chain data. In an earlier analysis of more than 450 of the donors, most TCR beta V segments were observed in productive rearrangements about 90% or about 30% of the time, broadly matching IMGT annotations. In a later analysis, several top co-occurrence clusters were reported to appear linked to parvovirus B19, influenza, CMV and Epstein-Barr virus. In both the original and validation cohorts, the classifier was reported to diagnose cytomegalovirus status with high specificity and sensitivity. In vitro tests confirmed that a few of the cytomegalovirus-associated TCR beta chains recognize cytomegalovirus antigens. The only immune exposure information available for the cohort was CMV serostatus. Because some donors lacked HLA typing at each locus, the association tests relied only on the typed subset. Some IMGT-functional V segments, including TRBV6-2 and TRBV6-3, could not be distinguished by the 87-base-pair reads and were therefore excluded. In a later analysis, some 18,000 TCR beta sequences were associated with specific HLA alleles at a false discovery rate of 0.05.

This clonotype originated in a man aged 40-49 years in good health and CMV-seropositive. Sequencing was done on a sample of PBMCs. This chain joins TRBV4-1 to TRBJ2-7; the D gene lacks a confident call. The base sequence is TGCGCCAGCAGCCAAGATTCGCTGACTGCCTCCTACGAGCAGTACTTC. The encoded protein is CASSQDSLTASYEQYF.